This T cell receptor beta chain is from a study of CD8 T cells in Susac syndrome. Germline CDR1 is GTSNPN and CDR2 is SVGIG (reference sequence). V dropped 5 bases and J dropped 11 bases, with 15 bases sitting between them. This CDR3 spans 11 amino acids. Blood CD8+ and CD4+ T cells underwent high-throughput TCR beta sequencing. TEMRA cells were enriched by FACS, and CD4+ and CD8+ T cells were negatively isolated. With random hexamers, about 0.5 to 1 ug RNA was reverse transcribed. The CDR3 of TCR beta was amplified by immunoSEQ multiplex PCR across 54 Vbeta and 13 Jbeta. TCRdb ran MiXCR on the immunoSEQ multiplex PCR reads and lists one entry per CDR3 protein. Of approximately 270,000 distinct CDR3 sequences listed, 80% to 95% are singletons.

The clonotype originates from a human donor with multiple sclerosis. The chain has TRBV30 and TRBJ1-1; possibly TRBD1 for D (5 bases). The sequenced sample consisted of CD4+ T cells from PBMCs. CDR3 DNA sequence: TGTGCCTGGTCCCGGGGGGTTCGGGCTTTCTTT. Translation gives CAWSRGVRAFF.